This TCR beta chain was profiled in a study of blood T cell repertoires in COVID-19 (dated by TCRdb to the early 2020s). Context from the whole study: The collaborator samples originated in the United States, Italy and Spain and spanned the acute and convalescent phases of COVID-19. The prospective study material was composed of cDNA or gDNA derived from T cells, B-cell-depleted T cells, or PBMCs. Deeply sampled blood TCRbeta repertoires from subjects exposed to, actively infected with, or recovered from COVID-19 were included in the dataset. The repertoires were made available in a free public database intended to serve as a resource for research on the immune response to SARS-CoV-2. The samples were drawn from two sources: the first 160 participants of the ongoing ImmuneRACE study, and 1,000 to 1,500 subjects contributed by 6 global collaborators. The sample metadata nearly always contained a de-identified subject ID, COVID-19 status, age in years and sex. Where available, HLA class I and class II types were taken from metadata supplied by the sample provider and were not determined by assay-based typing.

A word on this clone: Its antigen is not yet known. No clone much larger than this one lies a single base away; base qualities are absent.

TCRbeta CDR3 regions were amplified from genomic DNA by means of the immunoSEQ Assay, a bias-controlled multiplex PCR. For the original study's pipeline: Nucleated cell counts per sample were estimated from amplification of reference gene primers within the assay. To quantify the absolute abundance of each unique TCRbeta CDR3 rearrangement, sequence reads were collapsed and filtered. For each sample, productive Simpson clonality was calculated as the square root of Simpson's diversity index over productive rearrangements. In its TCRdb copy, this immuneACCESS table keeps in-frame sequences only and misses some clones. Where compared with another copy, unresolved V genes explain less than half of these, and the others have no known cause. From that table come the V and J calls and clone size; the DNA was used to work out D and trimming. This sample has 77,000 or so clones in its table, and more than 80% of those were observed once. Together, the top ten hold approximately 4.8% of the sample.

Overall study results and their limits: The amount of clinical and demographic metadata varied by source and participant and was provided uncurated.

From the germline V gene, CDR1 is MDHEN and CDR2 is SYDVKM. Including cysteine and phenylalanine, the CDR3 has 15 amino acids. The CDR3 DNA has 45 bases and is translated from base 1. V is cut back by 7 bases and J by 8 bases, with 14 bases in the junction unmatched. The collaborating institutions used their own protocols to collect whole blood in K2EDTA tubes. For TCRbeta analysis, collaborator samples were shipped as frozen whole blood, as isolated PBMCs, or as DNA extracted from either sample type. The receptor was derived from a man older than 75 with acute or convalescent COVID-19. The rearranged chain carries TRBV28 and TRBJ1-2; 9 bases in between match TRBD1. Sequenced input: peripheral blood. CDR3 protein: CASIQYGTGTEGYTF. The DNA reads as follows: TGTGCCAGCATCCAATACGGGACAGGGACGGAAGGCTACACCTTC.